What follows is one T cell receptor (beta chain) and its context. The antigen is undetermined. This entry belongs to a study of early T cells in non-severe SARS-CoV-2 infection. As for the study in general: Unsorted whole blood bulk RNA was sequenced, with unpaired chains. Notes on the study in general: Anti-spike CD8 responses were favored by VDJdb matching, which missed private and CD4 specificities.

Unique molecular identifiers tagged individual cDNA molecules. TCRdb re-derived calls from the 5' RACE reads in MiXCR, one entry per CDR3 protein. This sample has tens of thousands of distinct CDR3 sequences, with over 11% found just once. Germline values: CDR1 SQVTM, CDR2 ANQGSEA. Trimming cost V 7 bases and J 3 bases; bases outside gene matches: 11. The CDR3 extends over 14 amino acids. The TCR was taken from an adult who was a healthcare worker with PCR-confirmed SARS-CoV-2 infection or an uninfected control (not recorded which). Sequencing was carried out using whole blood. The gene calls are TRBV29-1 and TRBJ1-2, with TRBD1 matching 7 bases. The CDR3 sequence is CSAYTPDRDYGYTF. CDR3 nucleotides: TGCAGCGCCTACACCCCCGACAGGGACTATGGCTACACCTTC.